The sequence of this TCR beta chain was determined in a study of neoadjuvant nivolumab and ipilimumab in lung cancer. Study-wide results and caveats: Pretherapy blood TCR richness correlated positively with resected tumor richness.

Turning to this clone: The target antigen is unknown.

Here immunoSEQ multiplex PCR was the method, and the copy in TCRdb shows in-frame clones only, minus some. Among 39,000 or so clones listed, roughly 89% were seen once. Looked up from germline, CDR1 is SGHRS and CDR2 is YFSETQ. The CDR3 contains 13 residues. The V gene lost 7 bases and the J gene lost 5 bases, with 13 bases spanning the gap. The sequence came from an adult with non-small cell lung cancer. This specimen was peripheral blood, taken before neoadjuvant nivolumab, alone or with ipilimumab. V usage is TRBV5-1 and J usage is TRBJ2-1; D unresolved. The CDR3 loop reads CASRTIGDNEQFF. CDR3 DNA sequence: TGCGCCAGCCGTACTATTGGGGACAATGAGCAGTTCTTC. The full variable domain, its missing parts supplied by reference TRBV5-1 and TRBJ2-1, is KAGVTQTPRYLIKTRGQQVTLSCSPISGHRSVSWYQQTPGQGLQFLFEYFSETQRNKGNFPGRFSGRQFSNSRSEMNVSTLELGDSALYLCASRTIGDNEQFFGPGTRLTVL.